What follows are 20 T cell receptor beta chains derived from one specimen sequenced in a study of beta chain features in type 1 diabetes. The investigators reverse transcribed all of the isolated RNA, so they sequenced expressed TCRB transcripts. Profiled with immunoSEQ multiplex PCR; TCRdb holds only in-frame clones, not every one. The table shows about 160,000 clones, with roughly 9.1% occurring only once. Sequencing was performed on central memory CD4+ T cells from blood. These TCRs come from a woman aged 18 to 35 in good health.

Only a few counts were recorded for this clone. The rearrangement links TRBV5-4 to TRBJ2-5, with no clear D. The germline V gene encodes CDR1 SGHNT and CDR2 YYREEE (reference sequence). Deletions cut 2 bases from V and 7 bases from J, with 6 bases between. The CDR3 is 11 amino acids. The CDR3 DNA is TGTGCCAGCAGCTTAGAGGCGACCCAGTACTTC. Its translation is CASSLEATQYF.

The genes are TRBV5-6 and TRBJ2-5, with D possibly TRBD2 on 6 matching bases. V was cut by 1 base and J by 4 bases, with 11 bases left in between. The CDR3 loop spans 14 amino acids. CDR1 and CDR2 from the germline V gene are SGHDT and YYEEEE. This CDR3 reads CASSLSGGGETQYF. The DNA of the CDR3 is TGTGCCAGCAGCTTGTCCGGGGGAGGAGAGACCCAGTACTTC.

This clone occurred a few times. The chain uses TRBV6-5 and TRBJ2-7, with 12 bases matching TRBD2. CDR3 length: 15 amino acids. Germline assignment: CDR1 MNHEY and CDR2 SVGAGI. Trimming took 6 bases from V and 3 from J; bases not matched to a gene: 6. CDR3 coding DNA: TGTGCCAGCAGCCAACGACTAGCGGGAGTCTACGAGCAGTACTTC. This codes for CASSQRLAGVYEQYF.

The chain links TRBV6-5 to TRBJ1-2, with D possibly matching TRBD1 (5 bases). Trimming removed 6 bases at V and 10 bases at J, with 12 bases between. Germline assignment: CDR1 MNHEY and CDR2 SVGAGI. The CDR3 consists of 11 residues. The chain's CDR3 is CASRGPGPYTF. CDR3 DNA: TGTGCCAGCAGGGGGCCAGGGCCCTACACCTTC.

This clone was counted only a few times. This rearrangement joins TRBV4-1 to TRBJ1-2; the D gene is possibly TRBD1 (6 bases). Per germline, CDR1 MGHRA and CDR2 YSYEKL. CDR3 size: 16 residues. The V end was cut by 0 bases, the J end by 4 bases, with 15 bases between. The CDR3 region has the DNA TGCGCCAGCAGCCAAGATACAGGGACGGGCGGCTATGGCTACACCTTC. Amino acids: CASSQDTGTGGYGYTF.

The gene calls are TRBV11-2 and TRBJ1-1; D unclear. The V gene lost 5 bases and the J gene lost 1 base, with 8 bases spanning the gap. The CDR3 spans 13 residues. The germline CDR1 and CDR2 sequences are SGHAT and FQNNGV. CDR3 nucleotides: TGTGCCAGCAGCCACCGGGGGAACACTGAAGCTTTCTTT. Its protein is CASSHRGNTEAFF.

V is TRBV5-1 and J is TRBJ1-1; D perhaps matches TRBD1 (6 bases). Trimming stripped 1 base from V and 2 bases from J, with 15 bases between. Germline assignment: CDR1 SGHRS and CDR2 YFSETQ. The CDR3 contains 16 residues. CDR3 sequence (DNA): TGCGCCAGCAGCTTGATCAAGACAGGCACAAACACTGAAGCTTTCTTT. Translating gives CASSLIKTGTNTEAFF.

This rearrangement joins TRBV6-1 to TRBJ1-5; D unresolved. Trimming removed 4 bases at V and 9 bases at J, with 13 bases between. From germline, CDR1 is MNHNS and CDR2 SASEGT. This CDR3 has 13 residues. CDR3 DNA sequence: TGTGCCAGCAGTGGGGAGAGCCGAATGCCCCAGCATTTT. Amino acids: CASSGESRMPQHF.

The chain joins TRBV7-9 to TRBJ1-2; D is unclear. Germline V gene sequence: CDR1 SEHNR, CDR2 FQNEAQ (reference sequence). There are 13 residues in the CDR3. The V end was cut by 5 bases, the J end by 4 bases, with 11 bases between. The CDR3 here is CASSRRGSYGYTF. CDR3 nucleotides: TGTGCCAGCAGCCGCAGAGGCAGCTATGGCTACACCTTC.

The chain has TRBV15 and TRBJ1-5, with D unclear. The CDR3 has 14 residues. The ends were cut back, 1 base at V and 5 bases at J, with 9 bases in the middle. Germline V gives CDR1 LNHNV, CDR2 YYDKDF (reference sequence). CDR3 amino acids: CATSRGAVYQPQHF. DNA of the CDR3: TGTGCCACCAGCAGAGGAGCGGTGTATCAGCCCCAGCATTTT. Full variable domain (rest looked up from reference TRBV15 and TRBJ1-5): DAMVIQNPRYQVTQFGKPVTLSCSQTLNHNVMYWYQQKSSQAPKLLFHYYDKDFNNEADTPDNFQSRRPNTSFCFLDIRSPGLGDTAMYLCATSRGAVYQPQHFGDGTRLSIL.

The chain links TRBV5-1 to TRBJ2-3, with 10 nucleotides matching TRBD1. The CDR3 totals 14 residues. V lost 4 bases, J lost 6 bases, and 5 bases stayed unmatched. CDR1 and CDR2 (germline): SGHRS, YFSETQ. The CDR3 region is CASSTGTGADTQYF. CDR3 in DNA: TGCGCCAGCAGCACCGGGACAGGGGCCGATACGCAGTATTTT.

The chain has TRBV28 and TRBJ2-2, with TRBD1 matching over 9 bases. V was clipped by 10 bases and J by 2 bases; unmatched bases: 5. CDR1 and CDR2 from the germline V gene are MDHEN and SYDVKM. This CDR3 contains 14 residues. CDR3 sequence (DNA): TGTGCCACGGACAGGGGACTCAACACCGGGGAGCTGTTTTTT. It specifies CATDRGLNTGELFF.

The chain joins TRBV7-2 to TRBJ1-2; 7 bases align to TRBD1. The CDR3 contains 13 residues. The germline V gene encodes CDR1 SGHTA and CDR2 FQGNSA. V lost 1 base, J lost 9 bases, and 5 bases stayed unmatched. The CDR3 coding sequence is TGTGCCAGCAGCTTAGGACAGGGCCCCCGCTACACCTTC. It encodes CASSLGQGPRYTF.

This clone was seen a few times. The chain employs TRBV4-2 and TRBJ2-5; 7 bases align to TRBD1. Trimming at V came to 6 bases and at J to 4 bases, leaving 2 bases not matched to a gene. The CDR3 is 12 residues long. The germline V gene has CDR1 LGHNA and CDR2 YNFKEQ. The CDR3 sequence is CASSRQGETQYF. The CDR3 DNA sequence: TGTGCCAGCAGTAGACAGGGAGAGACCCAGTACTTC.

This clone was picked up many times. The chain is built from TRBV29-1 and TRBJ2-1; TRBD2 is a possible D gene (5 bases). The length of the CDR3 is 12 residues. Trimming pared 6 bases from V and 5 bases from J, leaving 11 bases between. CDR1 SQVTM and CDR2 ANQGSEA come from the germline V gene. The CDR3 bases are TGCAGCGTAGCCTCGGGGAACAATGAGCAGTTCTTC. The encoded protein is CSVASGNNEQFF.

This clone was seen a handful of times. The chain couples TRBV5-1 to TRBJ2-5; no clear D gene. Germline lookup yields CDR1 SGHRS and CDR2 YFSETQ. Trimming removed 2 bases at V and 4 bases at J, with 15 bases between. The CDR3 extends over 15 amino acids. CDR3 nucleotides: TGCGCCAGCAGCTTCTCCAGCTCCCCAGGAGAGACCCAGTACTTC. Its protein product is CASSFSSSPGETQYF.

This clone was observed a handful of times. The chain combines TRBV6-5 with TRBJ2-1; 9 bases are a match to TRBD1. V lost 6 bases and J lost 15; bases outside the gene matches: 12. Germline V gene lookup returns CDR1 MNHEY and CDR2 SVGAGI. This CDR3 region has 13 residues. The CDR3 loop is CASSQPPGQGTFF. The CDR3, as DNA: TGTGCCAGCAGCCAACCGCCGGGACAGGGAACGTTCTTC.

The chain links TRBV7-9 to TRBJ2-7; the D gene is possibly TRBD1 (6 bases). The V gene lost 3 bases and the J gene lost 3 bases, with 15 bases spanning the gap. Germline CDR1 is SEHNR and CDR2 is FQNEAQ (reference sequence). The length of the CDR3 is 15 residues. The CDR3 DNA reads TGTGCCAGCAGCTTTTCCGACAGGTACGGCTACGAGCAGTACTTC. Its protein is CASSFSDRYGYEQYF.

The chain joins TRBV5-1 to TRBJ1-1, with D maybe TRBD1 (6 bases). Germline lookup yields CDR1 SGHRS and CDR2 YFSETQ. V lost 5 bases and J 4 bases, leaving 15 bases between the germline ends. This CDR3 comprises 14 residues. The CDR3 protein is CASRVTGLTTEAFF. In DNA, the CDR3 is TGCGCCAGCAGAGTAACAGGGTTGACCACTGAAGCTTTCTTT.

This clone was seen more than once but under ten times. The genes are TRBV5-4 and TRBJ2-5; 9 bases are a match to TRBD1. Germline V gene data show CDR1 as SGHNT and CDR2 as YYREEE (reference sequence). Germline trimming cut 0 bases from V and 6 bases from J; bases unmatched to any gene: 6. The CDR3 extends over 15 amino acids. Here the CDR3 DNA reads TGTGCCAGCAGCTTGGGGGGACAGGGTACAAAGACCCAGTACTTC. Translation gives CASSLGGQGTKTQYF.